One and the same sample provided the 2 T cell receptor beta chains below, sequenced in a study of shared clonotypes between healthy human individuals. TCRdb's copy holds only in-frame clones and misses some; the assay was immunoSEQ multiplex PCR. The sample records 1.5 million to 2.5 million clones, less than 95% being singletons. It was CD45RO-negative cells, positively selected for CCR7, that made up naive CD8 cells, with terminally differentiated effector memory CD45RA+ cells excluded. What was sequenced was naive CD8+ T cells sorted from blood. The receptors stem from a man younger than 35 in good health.

The chain combines TRBV4-1 with TRBJ2-7, with 10 bases that match TRBD1. J was trimmed by 4 bases and V by 1 base; bases with no gene match: 4. From germline, CDR1 is MGHRA and CDR2 YSYEKL. The CDR3 is 15 residues long. The CDR3 loop is CASSQVDRGLYEQYF. CDR3 DNA sequence: TGCGCCAGCAGCCAAGTTGACAGGGGGCTTTACGAGCAGTACTTC.

The chain uses TRBV2 and TRBJ2-1; D gene uncertain. Germline lookup yields CDR1 SNHLY and CDR2 FYNNEI. V gave up 0 bases and J gave up 5 bases, with 8 bases separating them. CDR3 length: 14 amino acids. This CDR3 is CASSEALGNNEQFF. The DNA for the CDR3 is TGTGCCAGCAGTGAAGCGCTGGGGAACAATGAGCAGTTCTTC.